This T cell receptor (beta chain) is from a study of regulatory T cells in long-lasting Graves disease. Library construction for TCR beta used iRepertoire HTBI primers and Arm-PCR of CDR3 regions. TCRdb reanalysed the multiplex PCR reads using MiXCR and keeps one entry per CDR3 protein. The sample lists hundreds of thousands of distinct CDR3 sequences, approximately 15% occurring once. Time point here: newly diagnosed GD, antithyroid drugs for less than 3 months. Extracted RNA from PBMCs served as the source of the TCR library. CDR1 LNHDA and CDR2 SQIVND come from the germline V gene (reference sequence). The CDR3 extends over 15 amino acids. Germline trimming cut 0 bases from V and 5 bases from J; bases unmatched to any gene: 4. The same sample was also used in a study of T cells in Graves' hyperthyroidism and ophthalmopathy. That paper notes: First-round RT-PCR targeting the TCR CDR3 was performed with the HTBI primer set.

This rearrangement joins TRBV19 to TRBJ2-1, with 7 bases lining up with TRBD1. The sequencing used peripheral blood mononuclear cells (PBMCs), collected at new diagnosis, from a patient treated with antithyroid drugs. This TCR came from a middle-aged man with Graves disease. The CDR3 DNA sequence: TGTGCCAGTAGTATAGAGACCGGGACAGACAATGAGCAGTTCTTC. It codes for CASSIETGTDNEQFF. Together with reference TRBV19 and TRBJ2-1, the CDR3 gives the full variable domain: DGGITQSPKYLFRKEGQNVTLSCEQNLNHDAMYWYRQDPGQGLRLIYYSQIVNDFQKGDIAEGYSVSREKKESFPLTVTSAQKNPTAFYLCASSIETGTDNEQFFGPGTRLTVL.